This T cell receptor (beta chain) was captured by sequencing in a study of cytomegalovirus exposure and HLA in healthy donors. This CDR3 has 16 amino acids. Germline V CDR1 and CDR2: MGHRA, YSYEKL. Trimming removed 1 base at V and 0 bases at J, with 13 bases between. This clone was seen only once. 13 Jbeta primers and 60 Vbeta primers were used for the PCR. Data came from immunoSEQ multiplex PCR; TCRdb stores just in-frame clones and leaves some out. The sample lists 100,000 or so clones, roughly four fifths seen once, with nearly 3.5% in the top ten. The material sequenced was PBMCs. The clonotype comes from a man between 25 and 39 years old in good health and CMV-seropositive. The rearrangement uses TRBV4-1 and TRBJ2-7, with D possibly being TRBD2 (5 bases). The CDR3 protein is CASSQAVTDFSYEQYF. The CDR3 region has the DNA TGCGCCAGCAGCCAAGCAGTCACGGACTTCTCCTACGAGCAGTACTTC.